The 20 T cell receptor beta chains below come from one sample, sequenced in a study of shared clonotypes between healthy human individuals. The method was immunoSEQ multiplex PCR; TCRdb's version includes in-frame clones alone and lacks a portion of them. The sample yields millions of clones, approximately 93% seen once. Sequenced material: naive CD4+ T cells from PBMCs. As for subset: CD45RA+ positively selected. These TCRs come from a man younger than 35 in good health. Some clones in this sample may be carry-over from other donors' samples.

This rearrangement joins TRBV28 to TRBJ1-5; D perhaps matches TRBD1 (5 bases). The germline gives CDR1 MDHEN, CDR2 SYDVKM. CDR3 length equals 12 residues. V lost 5 bases and J lost 9, with 11 bases in between. Written as DNA, the CDR3 is TGTGCCAGCAGTCTGAGGACATTGCCCCAGCATTTT. The encoded protein is CASSLRTLPQHF. Looking up the rest from reference TRBV28 and TRBJ1-5 gives the full variable domain: DVKVTQSSRYLVKRTGEKVFLECVQDMDHENMFWYRQDPGLGLRLIYFSYDVKMKEKGDIPEGYSVSREKKERFSLILESASTNQTSMYLCASSLRTLPQHFGDGTRLSIL.

The gene calls are TRBV27 and TRBJ1-1, with TRBD1 identical over 8 bases. This CDR3 comprises 14 residues. V lost 6 bases and J lost 6; bases outside the gene matches: 9. Germline V lookup: CDR1 MNHEY, CDR2 SMNVEV (reference sequence). CDR3 in DNA: TGTGCCAGCAGGGGGGACAGGTTAAACCCTGAAGCTTTCTTT. As protein: CASRGDRLNPEAFF.

The V gene is TRBV19, the J gene TRBJ2-7; 8 positions match TRBD2. Trimming at V came to 5 bases and at J to 2 bases, leaving 14 bases not matched to a gene. CDR1 is LNHDA, CDR2 SQIVND, per germline (reference sequence). CDR3 length: 17 residues. In nucleotides, the CDR3 is TGTGCCAGTAGTGCCCCACCGGGACTAGGGAGTACCTACGAGCAGTACTTC. It is translated as CASSAPPGLGSTYEQYF.

This rearrangement joins TRBV30 to TRBJ2-5, with 14 bases fitting TRBD2. The CDR3 covers 16 residues. Germline loops: CDR1 GTSNPN, CDR2 SVGIG (reference sequence). The V and J ends lost 0 bases and 4 bases, in that order; junction bases with no gene match: 4. The CDR3 region has the DNA TGTGCCTGGAGTGTAGGGGGGACTAGCGGGAGAGAGACCCAGTACTTC. Translation gives CAWSVGGTSGRETQYF.

A remark on this clone: The same CDR3 can be traced to other DNA sequences in this sample. The rearrangement uses TRBV28 and TRBJ1-5; maybe TRBD1 (6 bases). The CDR3 has 14 residues. The germline CDR1 and CDR2 sequences are MDHEN and SYDVKM. Trimming pared 6 bases from V and 1 base from J, leaving 10 bases between. The chain's CDR3 is CASSPGTSNQPQHF. The CDR3 DNA reads as TGTGCCAGCAGCCCCGGGACAAGCAATCAGCCCCAGCATTTT.

The chain joins TRBV4-1 to TRBJ1-1, with 7 bases lining up with TRBD1. Germline trimming cut 0 bases from V and 1 base from J; bases unmatched to any gene: 17. The CDR3 contains 20 residues. Germline V gene data show CDR1 as MGHRA and CDR2 as YSYEKL. The CDR3 DNA reads TGCGCCAGCAGCCAAGAGCGGGGGACAGCCGAACGCCGGACGAACACTGAAGCTTTCTTT. Its translation is CASSQERGTAERRTNTEAFF.

CDR3 coding DNA: TGTGCCAGCAGTTTTAAGGGTAACGGCGAGCAGTACTTC. As protein: CASSFKGNGEQYF. The genes are TRBV27 and TRBJ2-7; D call uncertain. This CDR3 is built from 13 residues. Trimming pared 3 bases from V and 6 bases from J, leaving 12 bases between. In germline, CDR1 is MNHEY, CDR2 SMNVEV (reference sequence).

V is TRBV4-1 and J is TRBJ2-7, with no clear D. V lost 3 bases and J lost 0, with 6 bases in between. CDR3 length equals 13 residues. Looked up from germline, CDR1 is MGHRA and CDR2 is YSYEKL. The CDR3 DNA reads as TGCGCCAGCAGCCAGCTCGGCTCCTACGAGCAGTACTTC. Translated, it gives CASSQLGSYEQYF.

The chain links TRBV6-5 to TRBJ2-7; a possible D gene is TRBD1 (6 bases). Germline loops: CDR1 MNHEY, CDR2 SVGAGI. V was trimmed by 2 bases and J by 2 bases, leaving 10 bases between them. The CDR3 has 14 residues. CDR3 DNA: TGTGCCAGCAGTTACGCGGACAGACCCTACGAGCAGTACTTC. Residues: CASSYADRPYEQYF.

The rearrangement links TRBV28 to TRBJ2-1; TRBD2 matches 11 bases. This CDR3 has 16 amino acids. Germline CDR1 reads MDHEN; CDR2 reads SYDVKM. Trimming took 6 bases from V and 4 from J; bases not matched to a gene: 8. The CDR3 sequence is CASRLWGTSGYNEQFF. The CDR3 nucleotides read TGTGCCAGCAGGCTATGGGGGACTAGCGGTTACAATGAGCAGTTCTTC.

A single count supports this clone. The CDR3 region has the DNA TGCGCCAGCAGCCAAGTCGGCAGATACACAGATACGCAGTATTTT. This gives the protein CASSQVGRYTDTQYF. The rearrangement joins TRBV4-1 to TRBJ2-3; D is uncertain. Looked up from germline, CDR1 is MGHRA and CDR2 is YSYEKL. V lost 1 base, J lost 2 bases, and 10 bases lay in between. This CDR3 is 15 amino acids long.

This sequence joins TRBV11-1 and TRBJ2-7, with TRBD2 matching over 12 bases. This CDR3 region has 15 residues. Germline lookup yields CDR1 SGHAT and CDR2 FQDESV (reference sequence). V lost 5 bases and J lost 2; bases outside the gene matches: 4. DNA for the CDR3: TGTGCCAGCAGCCCCCGACTAGCGGGAGCCTACGAGCAGTACTTC. Its translation: CASSPRLAGAYEQYF.

The chain links TRBV6-1 to TRBJ1-5; 7 positions match TRBD1. CDR1 is MNHNS and CDR2 is SASEGT in the germline V gene. There are 14 residues in the CDR3. Trimming at V came to 7 bases and at J to 6 bases, leaving 9 bases not matched to a gene. DNA of the CDR3: TGTGCCAGCAATCTACCCCCAGGGGGTCAGCCCCAGCATTTT. This sequence encodes CASNLPPGGQPQHF.

This sequence joins TRBV6-1 and TRBJ2-7; D may match TRBD1 or TRBD2 (5 bases each). Trimming left V 4 bases short and J 2 bases short, with 12 bases between. The CDR3 length is 14 residues. Germline CDR1 MNHNS, CDR2 SASEGT. The CDR3 here is CASSASGSTYEQYF. The DNA for the CDR3 is TGTGCCAGCAGTGCGTCAGGGAGTACCTACGAGCAGTACTTC.

A single count supports this clone. The chain joins TRBV2 to TRBJ2-3; D is uncertain. Trimming cost V 4 bases and J 5 bases, with 7 bases left between them. This CDR3 comprises 12 residues. The germline gives CDR1 SNHLY, CDR2 FYNNEI. CDR3 loop: CASSVFLDTQYF. In DNA, the CDR3 is TGTGCCAGCAGTGTGTTCCTAGATACGCAGTATTTT.

This chain joins TRBV5-1 and TRBJ1-3, with a tentative D call TRBD1 (6 bases). CDR3 size: 15 residues. Between the trimmed V and J ends, which lost 0 bases and 3 bases, there was a span of 10 bases. Germline loops: CDR1 SGHRS, CDR2 YFSETQ. The CDR3 here is CASSLGQVGGNTIYF. The CDR3 DNA follows: TGCGCCAGCAGCTTGGGACAGGTTGGTGGAAACACCATATATTTT.

V is TRBV10-2 and J is TRBJ2-7, with D possibly TRBD1 on 6 matching bases. Trimming shortened V by 6 bases and J by 2 bases, and 14 bases separated the two germline ends. Per germline, CDR1 WSHSY and CDR2 SAAADI. CDR3 length: 14 amino acids. CDR3 nucleotides: TGCGCCAGCAGACAGGGAGTAGTAACCTACGAGCAGTACTTC. It codes for CASRQGVVTYEQYF.

The chain carries TRBV11-2 and TRBJ2-7, with 10 bases identical to TRBD1. V shed 4 bases, J shed 4 bases, and the junction held 7 bases outside the gene matches. CDR3 size: 15 residues. From germline, CDR1 is SGHAT and CDR2 FQNNGV. CDR3 sequence: CASSSLPGQGYEQYF. In DNA, the CDR3 is TGTGCCAGCAGCTCACTTCCGGGACAGGGGTACGAGCAGTACTTC.

The V gene is TRBV15, the J gene TRBJ2-1; 7 positions agree with TRBD2. The CDR3 has 17 amino acids. Germline V gene lookup returns CDR1 LNHNV and CDR2 YYDKDF (reference sequence). Trimming cost V 0 bases and J 6 bases; bases outside gene matches: 11. The CDR3 loop reads CATSRDRGRARGNEQFF. The CDR3, as DNA: TGTGCCACCAGCAGAGATCGTGGGAGGGCCCGTGGCAATGAGCAGTTCTTC.

CDR3 in amino acids: CASSLAIGNTDTQYF. CDR3 DNA: TGTGCCAGCTCACTAGCGATAGGCAACACAGATACGCAGTATTTT. J is TRBJ2-3 and V is TRBV18; D might be TRBD2 (5 bases). The germline V gene encodes CDR1 KGHSH and CDR2 LQKENI. The CDR3 has 15 amino acids. Trimming pared 4 bases from V and 2 bases from J, leaving 13 bases between.